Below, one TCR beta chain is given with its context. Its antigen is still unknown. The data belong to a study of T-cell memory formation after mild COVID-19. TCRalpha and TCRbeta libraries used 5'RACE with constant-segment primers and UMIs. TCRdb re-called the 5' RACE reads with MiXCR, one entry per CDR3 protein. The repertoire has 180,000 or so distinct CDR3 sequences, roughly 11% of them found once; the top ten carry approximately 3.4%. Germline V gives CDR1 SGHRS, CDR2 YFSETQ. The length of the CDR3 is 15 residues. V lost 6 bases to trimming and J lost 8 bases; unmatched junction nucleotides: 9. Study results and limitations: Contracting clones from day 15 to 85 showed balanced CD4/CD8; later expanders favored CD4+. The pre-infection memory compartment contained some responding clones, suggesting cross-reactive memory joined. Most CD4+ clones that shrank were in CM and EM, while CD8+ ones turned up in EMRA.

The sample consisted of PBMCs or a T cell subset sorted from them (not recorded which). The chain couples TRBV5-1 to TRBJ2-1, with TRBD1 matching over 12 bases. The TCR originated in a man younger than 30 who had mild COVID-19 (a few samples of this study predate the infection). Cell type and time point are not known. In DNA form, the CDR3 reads TGCGCCAGCATGCTCAAGGGACAGGGGGCCTATGAGCAGTTCTTC. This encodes CASMLKGQGAYEQFF.